The clone carrying this TCR beta chain has just one count. Antigen specificity is unknown. The germline V and J ends were trimmed by 1 base and 8 bases, with 17 bases remaining between them. Germline CDR1 and CDR2: MGHDK and SYGVNS. The CDR3 is 15 amino acids. The data originate from a study of T cells after yellow fever vaccination. Study-level points and caveats: Overall, a small share of clonotypes was seen in both CD4 and CD8 compartments. Weaker, the secondary response peaked sooner, at day 5 versus 15.

The TCR cDNA carried a universal primer site and UMIs from 5'RACE template switching. TCRdb recomputed calls from the 5' RACE reads with MiXCR, one row per CDR3 protein. The repertoire includes around 610,000 distinct CDR3 sequences, roughly 14% of them detected once, and over 11% sits in the top ten. The sample in question was PBMCs, obtained on the day of the yellow fever booster vaccination. The clonotype originates from a man between 25 and 39 years old who received the YFV17D yellow fever vaccine. The chain uses TRBV25-1 and TRBJ1-2; unclear D gene. The CDR3 is CASSESPLSRLGYTF. CDR3 bases: TGTGCCAGCAGTGAATCCCCTCTATCCCGTTTGGGCTACACCTTC.